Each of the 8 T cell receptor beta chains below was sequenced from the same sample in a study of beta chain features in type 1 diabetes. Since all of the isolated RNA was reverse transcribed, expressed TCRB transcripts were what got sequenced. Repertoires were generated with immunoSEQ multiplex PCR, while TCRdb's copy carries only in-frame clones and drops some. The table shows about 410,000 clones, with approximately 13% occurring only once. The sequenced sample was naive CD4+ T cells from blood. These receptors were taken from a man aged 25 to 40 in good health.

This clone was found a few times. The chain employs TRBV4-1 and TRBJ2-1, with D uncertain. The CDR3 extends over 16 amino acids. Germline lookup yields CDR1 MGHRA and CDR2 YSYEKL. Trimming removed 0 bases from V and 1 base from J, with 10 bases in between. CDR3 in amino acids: CASSQEPGPSYNEQFF. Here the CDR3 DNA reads TGCGCCAGCAGCCAAGAACCGGGTCCTTCCTACAATGAGCAGTTCTTC.

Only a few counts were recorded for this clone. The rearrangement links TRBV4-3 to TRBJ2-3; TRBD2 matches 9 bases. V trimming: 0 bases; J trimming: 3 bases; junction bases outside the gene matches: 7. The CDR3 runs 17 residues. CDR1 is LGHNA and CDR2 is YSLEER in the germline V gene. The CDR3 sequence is CASSQDIKTSGTDTQYF. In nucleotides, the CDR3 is TGCGCCAGCAGCCAAGACATTAAGACTAGCGGAACAGATACGCAGTATTTT.

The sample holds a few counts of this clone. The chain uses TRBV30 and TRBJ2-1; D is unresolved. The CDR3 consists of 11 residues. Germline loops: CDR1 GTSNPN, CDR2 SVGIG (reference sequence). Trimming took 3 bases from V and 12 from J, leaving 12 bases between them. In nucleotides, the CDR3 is TGTGCCTGGAGCGATAGAGGCGCGCAGTTCTTC. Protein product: CAWSDRGAQFF.

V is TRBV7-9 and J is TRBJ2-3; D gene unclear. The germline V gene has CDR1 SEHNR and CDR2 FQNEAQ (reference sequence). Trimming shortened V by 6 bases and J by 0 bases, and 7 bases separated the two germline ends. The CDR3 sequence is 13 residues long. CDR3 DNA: TGTGCCAGCAGTACTCTGAGCACAGATACGCAGTATTTT. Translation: CASSTLSTDTQYF.

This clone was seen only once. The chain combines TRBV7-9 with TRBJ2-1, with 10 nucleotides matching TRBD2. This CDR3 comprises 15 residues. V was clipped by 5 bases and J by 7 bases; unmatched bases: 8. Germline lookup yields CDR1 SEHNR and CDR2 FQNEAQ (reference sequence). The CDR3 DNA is TGTGCCAGCAGCCGGACTAGCGGTAGGGGGAATGAGCAGTTCTTC. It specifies CASSRTSGRGNEQFF.

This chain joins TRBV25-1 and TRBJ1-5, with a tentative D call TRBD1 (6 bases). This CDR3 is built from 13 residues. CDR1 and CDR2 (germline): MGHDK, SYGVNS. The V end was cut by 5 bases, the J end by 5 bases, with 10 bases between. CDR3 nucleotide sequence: TGTGCCAGCAGTAGGGACATCGATCAGCCCCAGCATTTT. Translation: CASSRDIDQPQHF.

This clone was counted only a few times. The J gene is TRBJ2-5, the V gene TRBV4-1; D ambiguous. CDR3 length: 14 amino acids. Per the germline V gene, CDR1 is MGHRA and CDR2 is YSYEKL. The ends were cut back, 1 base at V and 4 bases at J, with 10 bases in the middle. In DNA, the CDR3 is TGCGCCAGCAGCCAAGTCCTACTGGCAGAGACCCAGTACTTC. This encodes CASSQVLLAETQYF.

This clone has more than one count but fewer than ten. The CDR3: CATSGGTSGGYTQYF. CDR3 coding DNA: TGTGCCACCAGCGGGGGGACTAGCGGGGGATATACGCAGTATTTT. The chain has TRBV15 and TRBJ2-3; 14 nucleotides agree with TRBD2. The CDR3 covers 15 residues. Germline V gene lookup returns CDR1 LNHNV and CDR2 YYDKDF (reference sequence). Trimming at V came to 5 bases and at J to 7 bases, leaving 5 bases not matched to a gene.